Each of the 11 T cell receptor beta chains below was sequenced from the same sample in a study of PD-1 blockade in classical Hodgkin lymphoma. Every patient relapsed after autologous stem cell transplantation, and brentuximab vedotin exposure varied. The protocol was immunoSEQ multiplex PCR, while the TCRdb copy is restricted to in-frame clones and leaves out a portion. The sample lists about 14,000 clones; around 80% were seen once. The sequenced sample was peripheral blood mononuclear cells (PBMCs), obtained before the second cycle of nivolumab. The receptors were sampled from a human donor with classical Hodgkin lymphoma.

In this sample, this clone turned up once. The rearrangement uses TRBV7-2 and TRBJ2-5; D may correspond to TRBD1 or TRBD2 (6 bases each). Germline V lookup: CDR1 SGHTA, CDR2 FQGNSA. The CDR3 length is 16 residues. V was clipped by 5 bases and J by 1 base, with 17 bases between them. CDR3 in DNA: TGTGCCAGCAGCCCCGGGGGCCCCCGCGGCCAAGAGACCCAGTACTTC. This translates into CASSPGGPRGQETQYF.

This clone appeared a few times. The J gene is TRBJ1-1, the V gene TRBV2; 10 bases match TRBD1. Unmatched junction bases numbered 10, after V lost 6 bases and J lost 9 bases. Germline lookup yields CDR1 SNHLY and CDR2 FYNNEI. The CDR3 loop spans 14 amino acids. The CDR3 DNA sequence: TGTGCCAGCAGCAACTTCGGGACAGGGGATCAAGCTTTCTTT. It encodes CASSNFGTGDQAFF.

Comments on this clone: Other DNA sequences of this sample code for an identical CDR3. V is TRBV5-1 and J is TRBJ2-1; no reliable D call. From germline, CDR1 is SGHRS and CDR2 YFSETQ. CDR3 size: 14 residues. V was clipped by 1 base and J by 1 base, with 6 bases between them. The CDR3 region is CASSLSGSYNEQFF. The CDR3 coding sequence is TGCGCCAGCAGCTTGTCGGGTTCCTACAATGAGCAGTTCTTC.

J is TRBJ2-1 and V is TRBV18; 9 bases match TRBD1. Germline CDR1 KGHSH, CDR2 LQKENI. J was trimmed by 5 bases and V by 3 bases; bases with no gene match: 5. The CDR3 runs 15 residues. The CDR3 DNA is TGTGCCAGCTCACCGAAGAGGACAGGGGACAATGAGCAGTTCTTC. Protein: CASSPKRTGDNEQFF.

This rearrangement joins TRBV18 to TRBJ1-1, with D hard to call. The CDR3 length is 11 residues. In germline, CDR1 is KGHSH, CDR2 LQKENI. V lost 7 bases and J 7 bases, leaving 10 bases between the germline ends. The CDR3 spells CASCTEIEAFF. DNA for the CDR3: TGTGCCAGCTGCACAGAGATTGAAGCTTTCTTT.

The chain is built from TRBV19 and TRBJ1-4, with 8 bases aligning to TRBD1. The V segment lost 4 bases and the J segment 7 bases; nucleotides outside the gene matches: 5. The CDR3 covers 14 residues. The germline V gene has CDR1 LNHDA and CDR2 SQIVND (reference sequence). CDR3 protein: CASSKDREVEKLFF. CDR3 nucleotide sequence: TGTGCCAGTAGTAAGGACAGGGAGGTTGAAAAACTGTTTTTT.

The rearrangement uses TRBV19 and TRBJ2-2; D not resolved. This CDR3 is built from 14 residues. Germline V CDR1 and CDR2: LNHDA, SQIVND (reference sequence). V lost 5 bases and J 4 bases, leaving 11 bases between the germline ends. CDR3 loop: CASSPPLVTGELFF. DNA for the CDR3: TGTGCCAGTAGTCCCCCCCTAGTCACCGGGGAGCTGTTTTTT.

This clone was counted between two and nine times. The chain combines TRBV19 with TRBJ1-2; D may be TRBD1 (6 bases). The germline V and J ends were trimmed by 6 bases and 6 bases, with 20 bases remaining between them. Germline values: CDR1 LNHDA, CDR2 SQIVND (reference sequence). CDR3 size: 15 residues. CDR3 coding DNA: TGTGCCAGTAGCGACACAGCTCAGGGGTGGGATGGCTACACCTTC. This sequence encodes CASSDTAQGWDGYTF.

The V and J genes are TRBV7-9 and TRBJ2-1; D is possibly TRBD2 (6 bases). Trimming shortened V by 4 bases and J by 3 bases, and 13 bases separated the two germline ends. The CDR3 covers 15 residues. Germline assignment: CDR1 SEHNR and CDR2 FQNEAQ (reference sequence). CDR3 nucleotide sequence: TGTGCCAGCAGCTACGGGGGACTCAACTACAATGAGCAGTTCTTC. Translated, it gives CASSYGGLNYNEQFF.

The chain combines TRBV11-2 with TRBJ1-1, with TRBD1 matching 9 bases. Germline-derived CDR1 and CDR2 are SGHAT and FQNNGV. The V and J ends lost 4 bases and 2 bases, in that order; junction bases with no gene match: 2. The CDR3 is made up of 14 amino acids. The CDR3 here is CASSSQGANTEAFF. The DNA of the CDR3 is TGTGCCAGCAGCTCACAGGGGGCCAACACTGAAGCTTTCTTT.

This clone was counted between two and nine times. This chain uses TRBV5-1 with TRBJ1-1; D gene ambiguous. Germline lookup yields CDR1 SGHRS and CDR2 YFSETQ. CDR3 length: 13 amino acids. V gave up 7 bases and J gave up 0 bases, with 10 bases separating them. The CDR3 here is CASYNYMNTEAFF. The CDR3 DNA reads as TGCGCCAGCTACAACTATATGAACACTGAAGCTTTCTTT.